The 17 T cell receptor beta chains given below trace back to one sample, sequenced in a study of blood T cell repertoires in COVID-19. Clones were sequenced by immunoSEQ multiplex PCR, and TCRdb holds only the in-frame ones, with some missing. The sample includes 200,000 to 300,000 clones, around 90% of them seen just once. The sequenced material came from peripheral blood. Receptors originate from a woman in her 30s with acute or convalescent COVID-19.

The chain has TRBV7-9 and TRBJ1-2; D may be TRBD1 (6 bases). Germline V gives CDR1 SEHNR, CDR2 FQNEAQ (reference sequence). The CDR3 is 12 residues long. V was shortened by 5 bases and J by 6 bases, with 10 bases between the two germline ends. The CDR3 region has the DNA TGTGCCAGCAGCCGTCAGGGGAATGGCTACACCTTC. Residues: CASSRQGNGYTF.

The V call is TRBV30, the J call TRBJ2-2, with a tentative D call TRBD2 (5 bases). The germline CDR1 and CDR2 sequences are GTSNPN and SVGIG (reference sequence). CDR3 length equals 14 residues. The CDR3 bases are TGTGCTCCGGTCGGGGAACAAGGAGCCGGGGAGCTGTTTTTT. It codes for CAPVGEQGAGELFF.

The J gene is TRBJ2-7, the V gene TRBV30; the match to TRBD2 covers 9 bases. V shed 3 bases and J 3 bases; nucleotides not matched to a gene: 3. CDR3 length equals 13 residues. Germline V gene data show CDR1 as GTSNPN and CDR2 as SVGIG (reference sequence). The CDR3 spells CAWSSSGNYEQYF. The CDR3 nucleotides are TGTGCCTGGAGCTCTAGCGGGAACTACGAGCAGTACTTC.

The CDR3: CASKLAGVGTGELFF. CDR3 in DNA: TGTGCCAGTAAACTAGCGGGAGTTGGGACCGGGGAGCTGTTTTTT. The chain carries TRBV6-5 and TRBJ2-2; 11 nucleotides match TRBD2. Germline V CDR1 and CDR2: MNHEY, SVGAGI. V shed 9 bases and J 5 bases; nucleotides not matched to a gene: 8. The CDR3 consists of 15 residues.

The chain uses TRBV10-2 and TRBJ2-1; D is perhaps TRBD2 (5 bases). Per the germline V gene, CDR1 is WSHSY and CDR2 is SAAADI. There are 13 residues in the CDR3. Between the trimmed V and J ends, which lost 5 bases and 5 bases, there was a span of 10 bases. The chain's CDR3 is CASSRDYHNEQFF. Written as DNA, the CDR3 is TGCGCCAGCAGTCGCGACTACCACAATGAGCAGTTCTTC.

The chain links TRBV7-2 to TRBJ2-1; 14 nucleotides align to TRBD2. The CDR3 runs to 15 residues. In germline, CDR1 is SGHTA, CDR2 FQGNSA. Trimming removed 4 bases from V and 9 bases from J; junction bases left unmatched: 5. Written as DNA, the CDR3 is TGTGCCAGCAGCTCCGGGACTAGCGGGAGTGGTGAGCAGTTCTTC. Its protein is CASSSGTSGSGEQFF.

This chain links TRBV19 with TRBJ1-4; D call uncertain. The CDR3 runs to 15 residues. Germline loops: CDR1 LNHDA, CDR2 SQIVND (reference sequence). Trimming took 5 bases from V and 0 from J, leaving 10 bases between them. CDR3 nucleotide sequence: TGTGCCAGTAGTTTGGCAATTGCAACTAATGAAAAACTGTTTTTT. Its translation: CASSLAIATNEKLFF.

The rearrangement joins TRBV11-3 to TRBJ1-6, with 7 bases lining up with TRBD1. Germline V gene sequence: CDR1 SGHNT, CDR2 YENEEA. Trimming cost V 4 bases and J 7 bases; bases outside gene matches: 7. The CDR3 consists of 15 residues. CDR3 sequence (DNA): TGTGCCAGCAGCTCTAGGGACAGCGCCAATTCACCCCTCCACTTT. Amino acid sequence: CASSSRDSANSPLHF.

This chain joins TRBV6-4 and TRBJ2-2, with a tentative D call TRBD1 (6 bases). The CDR3 consists of 17 residues. The ends were cut back, 0 bases at V and 5 bases at J, with 16 bases in the middle. Per germline, CDR1 MRHNA and CDR2 SNTAGT. The CDR3 protein is CASSDSVTGRGTGELFF. Here the CDR3 DNA reads TGTGCCAGCAGTGACTCGGTAACAGGGAGAGGAACCGGGGAGCTGTTTTTT.

The chain employs TRBV6-5 and TRBJ2-1; 9 bases agree with TRBD1. Germline CDR1 reads MNHEY; CDR2 reads SVGAGI. This CDR3 spans 14 amino acids. After removal of 10 bases from V and 2 bases from J, the junction contained 6 bases not matched to a gene. The chain's CDR3 is CAMGQGETYNEQFF. CDR3 coding DNA: TGTGCCATGGGACAGGGAGAGACCTACAATGAGCAGTTCTTC.

This clone was seen a single time. CDR3 in DNA: TGTGCCAGCAGCTTGGGACAGGGAGTAAACACCGGGGAGCTGTTTTTT. Protein: CASSLGQGVNTGELFF. The gene calls are TRBV5-6 and TRBJ2-2; 7 bases fit TRBD1. V was pared by 0 bases and J by 2 bases, with 4 bases of the junction left unmatched. CDR1 is SGHDT and CDR2 is YYEEEE in the germline V gene. The CDR3 has 16 residues.

The rearrangement uses TRBV7-9 and TRBJ2-7, with TRBD2 identical over 7 bases. V lost 3 bases, J lost 4 bases, and 9 bases stayed unmatched. The CDR3 contains 15 residues. The germline gives CDR1 SEHNR, CDR2 FQNEAQ (reference sequence). Written as DNA, the CDR3 is TGTGCCAGCAGCTTTGGATCTAGCGGAAAGTACGAGCAGTACTTC. Translation: CASSFGSSGKYEQYF.

This chain joins TRBV11-2 and TRBJ2-1; TRBD2 matches at 10 bases. Germline V lookup: CDR1 SGHAT, CDR2 FQNNGV. The trim removed 5 bases at V and 2 bases at J, leaving 3 bases unmatched. The CDR3 is 15 residues long. The CDR3 nucleotides are TGTGCCAGCAGCGAAGGGACTAGCGCCTACAATGAGCAGTTCTTC. Translating gives CASSEGTSAYNEQFF.

Concerning this clone: This sample also contains other DNA sequences that code for the same CDR3. The CDR3 DNA reads TGTGCCAGTAGTATAGCCGCAGGAGGGAACACTGAAGCTTTCTTT. This gives the protein CASSIAAGGNTEAFF. The chain carries TRBV19 and TRBJ1-1; no reliable D call. This CDR3 has 15 residues. Deletions cut 1 base from V and 1 base from J, with 10 bases between. In germline, CDR1 is LNHDA, CDR2 SQIVND (reference sequence).

The table lists this clone with a few counts. The chain carries TRBV7-9 and TRBJ1-2; the match to TRBD1 covers 9 bases. V dropped 5 bases and J dropped 4; count of bases not matched to a gene: 5. Germline loops: CDR1 SEHNR, CDR2 FQNEAQ (reference sequence). This CDR3 is built from 14 residues. CDR3 region: CASSPQTGGYGYTF. DNA for the CDR3: TGTGCCAGCAGCCCTCAGACAGGGGGCTATGGCTACACCTTC. The variable domain in full, with the rest retrieved from reference TRBV7-9 and TRBJ1-2, is DTGVSQNPRHKITKRGQNVTFRCDPISEHNRLYWYRQTLGQGPEFLTYFQNEAQLEKSRLLSDRFSAERPKGSFSTLEIQRTEQGDSAMYLCASSPQTGGYGYTFGSGTRLTVV.

The gene calls are TRBV9 and TRBJ2-4; 12 bases fit TRBD2. The CDR3 totals 15 residues. CDR1 and CDR2 (germline): SGDLS, YYNGEE. The V and J ends lost 4 bases and 11 bases, in that order; junction bases with no gene match: 10. CDR3 in amino acids: CASSLSGLAGGVQYF. In DNA, the CDR3 is TGTGCCAGCAGCCTATCCGGGCTAGCGGGGGGGGTTCAGTACTTC.

V gene TRBV21-1 combines with J gene TRBJ2-4; the DNA was not used to check the table's D call, TRBD1. TRBV21-1 is marked as a pseudogene. The CDR3 totals 15 residues. CDR3 sequence reads: CASSKAGWRIDIQYF. Here the CDR3 DNA reads TGTGCCAGCAGCAAAGCGGGCTGGCGCATTGACATTCAGTACTTC.